This TCR beta chain was retrieved from a study of T cell changes during pregnancy in multiple sclerosis. Assay: immunoSEQ multiplex PCR; the TCRdb copy retains only in-frame clones and omits some. Of about 100,000 clones listed, 92% are singletons. CDR1 is MNHNS, CDR2 SASEGT, per germline. Trimming removed 6 bases from V and 1 base from J, with 12 bases in between. The CDR3 spans 15 residues. The TCR was taken from a female donor with multiple sclerosis, enrolled in a pregnancy study. This chain connects TRBV6-1 to TRBJ2-2; D is possibly TRBD1 (5 bases). Material: peripheral blood, obtained after pregnancy. The CDR3 nucleotides are TGTGCCAGCAGCCCAAGAAGGGGGAACACCGGGGAGCTGTTTTTT. It yields the protein CASSPRRGNTGELFF.